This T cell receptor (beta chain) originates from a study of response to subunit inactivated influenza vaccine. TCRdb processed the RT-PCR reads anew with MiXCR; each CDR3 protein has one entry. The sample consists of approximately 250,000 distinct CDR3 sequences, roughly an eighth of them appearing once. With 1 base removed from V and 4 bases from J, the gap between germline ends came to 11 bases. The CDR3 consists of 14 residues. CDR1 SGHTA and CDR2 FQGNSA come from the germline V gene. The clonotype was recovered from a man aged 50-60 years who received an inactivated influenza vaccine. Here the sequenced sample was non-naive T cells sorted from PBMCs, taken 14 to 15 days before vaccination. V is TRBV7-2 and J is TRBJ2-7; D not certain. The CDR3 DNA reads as TGTGCCAGCAGCTTAGACATCTACCCATACGAGCAGTACTTC. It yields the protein CASSLDIYPYEQYF.